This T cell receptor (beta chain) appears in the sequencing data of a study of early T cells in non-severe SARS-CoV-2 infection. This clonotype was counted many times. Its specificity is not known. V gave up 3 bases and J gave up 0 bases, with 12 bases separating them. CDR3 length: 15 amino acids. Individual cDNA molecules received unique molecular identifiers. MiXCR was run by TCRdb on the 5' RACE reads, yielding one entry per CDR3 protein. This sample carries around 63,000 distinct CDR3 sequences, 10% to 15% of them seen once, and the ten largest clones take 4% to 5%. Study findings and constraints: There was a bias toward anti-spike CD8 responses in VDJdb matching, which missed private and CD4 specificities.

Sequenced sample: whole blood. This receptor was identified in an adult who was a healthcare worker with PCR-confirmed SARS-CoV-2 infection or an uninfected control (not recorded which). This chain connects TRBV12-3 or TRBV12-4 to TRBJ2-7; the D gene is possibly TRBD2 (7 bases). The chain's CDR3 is CASSLGGGYSYEQYF. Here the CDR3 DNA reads TGTGCCAGCAGTTTGGGCGGGGGCTACTCCTACGAGCAGTACTTC.